Included here is one T cell receptor beta chain sequence, with context. The specificity of this receptor is unknown. Base qualities were left out, and no much larger clone turns up one base away. Participants in the prospective study were aged roughly 18 to 90 years, lived in approximately 26 United States geographic areas, and enrolled through a virtual design. To assign participants to cohorts, the prospective study relied on clinical history that participants themselves reported in a screening survey and a study questionnaire. Mobile phlebotomists in the prospective study collected whole blood, serum and a nasopharyngeal or oropharyngeal swab from every participant. Prospective study participants could optionally give additional blood draws and questionnaires over an approximately two-month period. Blood samples from the prospective study were shipped frozen or at room temperature prior to DNA extraction.

This record comes from a study of blood T cell repertoires in COVID-19 (dated by TCRdb to about 2020). About the investigation overall: Recovered participants in ImmuneRACE Cohort 3 were defined as having two consecutive negative NP/OP PCR tests, clearance from a healthcare professional, or resolution of symptoms. The collaborator samples originated in the United States, Italy and Spain and spanned the acute and convalescent phases of COVID-19. Sample metadata almost always included a de-identified subject ID, COVID-19 status, age in years and sex. Subjects who had been exposed to COVID-19, were actively infected with it, or had recovered from it provided the deeply sampled blood TCRbeta repertoires that made up the dataset. The samples were drawn from two sources: the first 160 participants of the ongoing ImmuneRACE study, and 1,200 or so subjects contributed by 6 global collaborators. Where available, HLA class I and class II types were taken from metadata supplied by the sample provider and were not determined by assay-based typing. The material from the prospective study consisted of cDNA or gDNA derived from T cells, B-cell-depleted T cells, or PBMCs. The repertoires were released in a freely available public database meant as a resource for research on the immune response to SARS-CoV-2. The research as a whole found: How much clinical and demographic metadata was included differed by source and by participant, and the metadata was provided uncurated.

The CDR3 runs 16 residues from the cysteine to the phenylalanine. This entry keeps only the CDR3 DNA: 48 bases, framed from base 1. The immunoSEQ Assay, a bias-controlled multiplex PCR, was used to amplify TCRbeta CDR3 regions from genomic DNA. From the authors' description of their analysis: The number of nucleated cells in each sample was estimated by amplification of reference gene primers within the assay. To quantify the absolute abundance of each unique TCRbeta CDR3 rearrangement, sequence reads were collapsed and filtered. Productive Simpson clonality was computed per sample as the square root of Simpson's diversity index over productive rearrangements. Here the immuneACCESS table is served through TCRdb, limited to in-frame sequences with V and J called. Missing clones are a known gap in these copies; in checked studies unresolved V genes cover under half, and the rest lacks a known reason. V and J calls and clone size are copied from that table; D and trimming were computed from the DNA. The sample table holds 250,000 to 300,000 clones, of which 88% were seen once. 2% to 2.5% of the sample is taken by the ten largest.

Here the chain combines TRBV1 and TRBJ2-7; TRBD2, the D gene given by the table, was not confirmed from the DNA. TRBV1 is a pseudogene segment. The source material was PBMCs or T cells enriched from blood (not recorded which). The clonotype originates from a woman aged 55-70 years in a cohort exposed to, infected with or recovered from COVID-19 (not recorded which). At the DNA level, the sequence is TGCACCAGCAGCCAAGCTAGGGCGGGAGCCCTAGGGGAGCAGTACTTC. This gives the protein CTSSQARAGALGEQYF.